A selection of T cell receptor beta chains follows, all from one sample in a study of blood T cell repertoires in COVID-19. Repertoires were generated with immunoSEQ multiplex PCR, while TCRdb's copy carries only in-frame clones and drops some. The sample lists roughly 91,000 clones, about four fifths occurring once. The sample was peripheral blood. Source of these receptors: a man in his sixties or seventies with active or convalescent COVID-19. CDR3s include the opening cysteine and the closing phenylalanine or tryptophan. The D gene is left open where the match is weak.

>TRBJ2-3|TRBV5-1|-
CASSLAMRDTQYF
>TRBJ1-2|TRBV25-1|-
CASSLGARYGYTF
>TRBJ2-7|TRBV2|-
CASSEAVRGNEQYF
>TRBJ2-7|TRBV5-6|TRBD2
CASSLTSGGYEQYF
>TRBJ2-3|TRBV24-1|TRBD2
CATSDWASGGGTDTQYF
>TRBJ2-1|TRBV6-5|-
CASGRQYNEQFF
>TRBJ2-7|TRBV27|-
CASSFRRDNPLNSYEQYF
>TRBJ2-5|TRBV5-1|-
CASSRQETQYF
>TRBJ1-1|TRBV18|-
CASSPTPQGRGTEAFF
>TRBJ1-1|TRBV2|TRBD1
CASRQYTGTGNTEAFF
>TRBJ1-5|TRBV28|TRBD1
CASSLGQYNQPQHF
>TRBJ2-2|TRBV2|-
CASRQVPTGELFF
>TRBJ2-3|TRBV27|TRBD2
CASSPRGSGGRLADTQYF
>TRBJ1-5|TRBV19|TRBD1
CASSITGTGHNQPQHF
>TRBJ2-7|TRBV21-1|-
CASITWDRFSYEQYF
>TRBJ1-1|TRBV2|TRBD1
CASRTGGNTEAFF
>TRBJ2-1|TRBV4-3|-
CASSPADRNEQFF
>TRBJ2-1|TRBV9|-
CASSAPEQGVDEQFF
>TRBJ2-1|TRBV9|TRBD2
CASGTSGISSYNEQFF
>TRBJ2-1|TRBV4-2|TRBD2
CASSQTSGGADEQFF
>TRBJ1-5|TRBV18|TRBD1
CASSGQAGQPQHF
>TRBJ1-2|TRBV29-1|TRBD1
CSVGAGGVGYTF
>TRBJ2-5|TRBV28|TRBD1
CASSTGTGGYQETQYF
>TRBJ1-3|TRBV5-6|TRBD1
CASSLDRGSGNTIYF
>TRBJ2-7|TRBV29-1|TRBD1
CSVETGGGSYEQYF
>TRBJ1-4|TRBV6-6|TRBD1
CASSYRDRTNEKLFF
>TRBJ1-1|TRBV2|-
CASTLSWTEAFF
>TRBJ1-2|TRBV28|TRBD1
CASSMTGGYGYTF
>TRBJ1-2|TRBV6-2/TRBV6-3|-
CASSRGGAEDYGYTF
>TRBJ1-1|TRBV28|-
CASSMPGQKTEAFF
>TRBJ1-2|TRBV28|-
CASSPGTTRGYTF
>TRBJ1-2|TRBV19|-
CASRDRPSNYGYTF
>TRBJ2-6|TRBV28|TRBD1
CAAQTGGSSGANVLTF
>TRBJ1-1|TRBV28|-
CASRGGAGSGDTEAFF
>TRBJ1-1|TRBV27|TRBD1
CASSLIGQGNTEAFF
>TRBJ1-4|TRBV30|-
CAWSVGQGPNEKLFF
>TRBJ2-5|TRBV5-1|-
CASRAGDGGGPGTQYF
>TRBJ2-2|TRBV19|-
CASSIDRDTGELFF
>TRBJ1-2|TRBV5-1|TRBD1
CASSLDGTGNYGYTF
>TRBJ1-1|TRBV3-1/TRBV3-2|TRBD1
CASRNRDRETEAFF
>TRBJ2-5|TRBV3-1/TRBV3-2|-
CASSRPPGTQYF
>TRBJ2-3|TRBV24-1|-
CATSDMGLEGTDTQYF
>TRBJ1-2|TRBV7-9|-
CASSLADSSYGYTF
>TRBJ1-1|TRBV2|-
CASLVQGMNTEAFF
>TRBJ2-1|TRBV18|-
CASSPSSTGEQFF
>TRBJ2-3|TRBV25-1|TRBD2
CASSGAAGGPTDTQYF
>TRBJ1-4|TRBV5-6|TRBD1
CASSQQGSREKLFF